Sequencing of this T cell receptor (beta chain) was carried out in a study of OX40 agonist ivuxolimab in advanced cancers. Generated by immunoSEQ multiplex PCR, the TCRdb table keeps only in-frame clones and is missing some. The data show about 34,000 clones, 82% seen once. Between the trimmed V and J ends, which lost 6 bases and 2 bases, there was a span of 9 bases. The germline V gene encodes CDR1 SNHLY and CDR2 FYNNEI. The CDR3 runs 13 residues. The receptor's source is an adult with an advanced solid tumor such as melanoma, head and neck, liver or kidney cancer. Sequenced material: CD4+ or CD8+ T cells sorted from blood, taken in a trial of the OX40 agonist ivuxolimab. The chain couples TRBV2 to TRBJ2-3, with a weak D call TRBD2 (6 bases). The CDR3 nucleotides are TGTGCCAGCAGAAGCGGGTCCACAGATACGCAGTATTTT. Translating gives CASRSGSTDTQYF.